This T cell receptor (beta chain) was recorded in a study of blood T cell repertoires in COVID-19. Study details: Samples taken during acute and convalescent COVID-19 were collected in the United States, Italy and Spain. T cells, B-cell-depleted T cells, or PBMCs provided the cDNA or gDNA that served as material.

This clone was picked up a small number of times. Methods used by the authors: Using reference gene primer amplification, nucleated cell counts were estimated. Assay: immunoSEQ multiplex PCR; the TCRdb copy retains only in-frame clones and omits some. D and trimming come from the DNA, and the V and J calls and clone size come from that table. Of tens of thousands of clones listed, over 80% were seen once; the top ten hold 3% to 4.5%. V lost 4 bases to trimming and J lost 4 bases, with 7 bases between them. The germline gives CDR1 LGHDT, CDR2 YNNKEL (reference sequence). The CDR3 has 13 amino acids. The V gene is TRBV3-1 (or the pseudogene TRBV3-2), the J gene TRBJ2-2; TRBD2 is a possible D gene (5 bases). Input material: peripheral blood. This sequence originates from a woman between 50 and 59 years old in a cohort sampled during active COVID-19. The CDR3 region has the DNA TGTGCCAGCAGCCCCCGGGGCACCGGGGAGCTGTTTTTT. It yields the protein CASSPRGTGELFF.